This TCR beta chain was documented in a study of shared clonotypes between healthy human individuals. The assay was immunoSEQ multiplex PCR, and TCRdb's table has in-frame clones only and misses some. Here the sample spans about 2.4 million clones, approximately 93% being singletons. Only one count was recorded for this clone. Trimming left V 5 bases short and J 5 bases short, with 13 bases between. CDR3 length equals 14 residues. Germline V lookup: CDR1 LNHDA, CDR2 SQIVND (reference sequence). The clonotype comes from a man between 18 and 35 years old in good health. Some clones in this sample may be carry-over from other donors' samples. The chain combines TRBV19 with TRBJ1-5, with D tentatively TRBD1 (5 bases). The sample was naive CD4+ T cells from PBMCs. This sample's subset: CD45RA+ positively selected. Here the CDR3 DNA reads TGTGCCAGTAGTTCGCAGGGAGGTCATCAGCCCCAGCATTTT. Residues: CASSSQGGHQPQHF.